Given below is one TCR beta chain in context. At the DNA level, this CDR3 is encoded by other sequences in the same sample as well. Sequenced by immunoSEQ multiplex PCR; TCRdb stores in-frame clones only, minus some. Altogether 100,000 to 150,000 clones are present, around 93% being singletons, with the ten largest covering around 7.9%. This sample is drawn from a study of control samples from healthy donors and cancer patients. V was cut by 5 bases and J by 4 bases, with 12 bases left in between. This CDR3 region has 13 residues. Germline V CDR1 and CDR2: LNHDA, SQIVND (reference sequence). The material sequenced was blood. The chain joins TRBV19 to TRBJ2-7; D might be TRBD1 (5 bases). This clonotype was sampled from a man between 18 and 35 years old in good health. CDR3 residues: CASSGDREYEQYF. Written as DNA, the CDR3 is TGTGCCAGTAGTGGAGACAGAGAATACGAGCAGTACTTC.